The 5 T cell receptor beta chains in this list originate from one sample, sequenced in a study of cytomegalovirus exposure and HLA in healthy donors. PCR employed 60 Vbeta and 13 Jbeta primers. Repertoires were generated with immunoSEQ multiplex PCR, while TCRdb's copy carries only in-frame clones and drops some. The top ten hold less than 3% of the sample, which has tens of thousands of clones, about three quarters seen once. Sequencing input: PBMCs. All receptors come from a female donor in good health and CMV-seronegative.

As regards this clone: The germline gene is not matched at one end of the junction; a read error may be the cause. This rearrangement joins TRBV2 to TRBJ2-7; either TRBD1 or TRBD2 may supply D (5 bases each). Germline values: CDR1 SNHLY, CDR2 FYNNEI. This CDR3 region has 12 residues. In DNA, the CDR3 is TGTGCCAGCACTGAGGGGCCCTACGGGCAGTACTTC. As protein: CASTEGPYGQYF.

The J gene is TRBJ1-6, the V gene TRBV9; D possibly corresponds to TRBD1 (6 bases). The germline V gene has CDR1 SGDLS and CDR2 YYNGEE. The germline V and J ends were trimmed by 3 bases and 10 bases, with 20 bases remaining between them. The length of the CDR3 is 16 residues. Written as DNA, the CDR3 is TGTGCCAGCAGCGCTGTGGGGGGCGGGGGAAGATCACCCCTCCACTTT. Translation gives CASSAVGGGGRSPLHF.

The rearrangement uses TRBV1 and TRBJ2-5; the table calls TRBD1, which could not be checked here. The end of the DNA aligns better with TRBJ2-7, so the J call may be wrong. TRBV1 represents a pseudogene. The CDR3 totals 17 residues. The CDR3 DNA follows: TGCACCAGCAGCCAAGATTCTCCCAGGGGCGATTCCTACGAGCAGTACTTC. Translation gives CTSSQDSPRGDSYEQYF.

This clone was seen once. CDR3: CASSRSGGHPQETQYF. DNA of the CDR3: TGTGCCAGCAGCCGTAGCGGGGGCCATCCCCAAGAGACCCAGTACTTC. This sequence joins TRBV7-2 and TRBJ2-5; 9 bases map to TRBD2. CDR3 length: 16 residues. The germline V gene has CDR1 SGHTA and CDR2 FQGNSA. V trimming: 5 bases; J trimming: 1 base; junction bases outside the gene matches: 8.

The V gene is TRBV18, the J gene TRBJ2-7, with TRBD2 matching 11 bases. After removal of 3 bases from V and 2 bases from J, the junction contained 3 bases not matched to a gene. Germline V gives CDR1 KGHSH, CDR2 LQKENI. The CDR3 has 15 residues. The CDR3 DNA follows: TGTGCCAGCTCACCTGGACTAGCGGGTACCTACGAGCAGTACTTC. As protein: CASSPGLAGTYEQYF.